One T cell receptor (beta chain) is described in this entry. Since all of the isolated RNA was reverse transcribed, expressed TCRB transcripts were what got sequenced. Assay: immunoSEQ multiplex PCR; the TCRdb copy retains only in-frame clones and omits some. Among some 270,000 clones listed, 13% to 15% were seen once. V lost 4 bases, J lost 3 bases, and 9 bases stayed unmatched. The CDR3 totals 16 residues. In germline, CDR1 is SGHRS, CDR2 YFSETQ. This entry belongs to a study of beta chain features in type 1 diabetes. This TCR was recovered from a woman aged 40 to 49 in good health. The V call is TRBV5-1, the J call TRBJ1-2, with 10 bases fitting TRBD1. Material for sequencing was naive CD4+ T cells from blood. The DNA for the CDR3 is TGCGCCAGCAGCCTAAGACAGGGGGCATCGGACTATGGCTACACCTTC. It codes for CASSLRQGASDYGYTF.